This is a list of T cell receptor beta chains from one sample in a study of blood T cell repertoires in COVID-19. The repertoire was sequenced with immunoSEQ multiplex PCR; TCRdb's copy has only in-frame clones and lacks some. The data hold 150,000 to 200,000 clones, with 88% observed a single time. Sequencing was performed on PBMCs or T cells enriched from blood (not recorded which). These receptor sequences come from a woman between 18 and 30 years old who had recovered from COVID-19. Both conserved end residues are part of each CDR3. D genes are given only for firm matches. Size tells how often a clone was seen (once, few, many) or the class of an expanded clone, and some rows leave it out.

j_call	clone_size	v_call	d_call	cdr3_nt	cdr3_aa
TRBJ2-7	NA	TRBV5-1	TRBD1	TGCGCCAGCAGCTCTGCGCCCGGGACAGGGAACTACGAGCAGTACTTC	CASSSAPGTGNYEQYF
TRBJ2-4	NA	TRBV30	TRBD2	TGTGCCTGGAGTGTACCTAGCGGGAGTCCGGGTAGAAACATTCAGTACTTC	CAWSVPSGSPGRNIQYF
TRBJ1-5	NA	TRBV19	NA	TGTGCCAGTAGTAGGAGGCCCACTGAAAGTCAGCCCCAGCATTTT	CASSRRPTESQPQHF
TRBJ1-5	few	TRBV7-8	NA	TGTGCCAGCAGCTTAGTGGGCATAAATCAGCCCCAGCATTTT	CASSLVGINQPQHF
TRBJ2-2	NA	TRBV5-6	TRBD2	TGTGCCAGCAGAAAAGCGGGAATTAACACCGGGGAGCTGTTTTTT	CASRKAGINTGELFF
TRBJ2-6	NA	TRBV3-1/TRBV3-2	TRBD1	TGTGCCAGCAGCCCTGGACAGGGGGGGCGGGCCAACGTCCTGACTTTC	CASSPGQGGRANVLTF
TRBJ2-7	once	TRBV5-6	NA	TGTGCCAGCAGCTTGGCCCAGGGGTACGAGCAGTACTTC	CASSLAQGYEQYF
TRBJ2-5	NA	TRBV5-6	TRBD1	TGTGCCAGCAGCTCCACAGGGGGCGTAGAGACCCAGTACTTC	CASSSTGGVETQYF
TRBJ2-2	few	TRBV10-1	TRBD1	TGCGCCAGCAGTGAAGGAGGACAGGGGTTGGCCGGGGAGCTGTTTTTT	CASSEGGQGLAGELFF
TRBJ2-1	NA	TRBV5-4	NA	TGTGCCAGCAGCCCCCCTGGACAGTACCCCTACAATGAGCAGTTCTTC	CASSPPGQYPYNEQFF
TRBJ2-1	once	TRBV6-5	TRBD2	TGTGCCAGCAGTTACGGGTCGGCGGGAGGACGAAATGAGCAGTTCTTC	CASSYGSAGGRNEQFF
TRBJ2-7	NA	TRBV11-2	TRBD1	TGTGCCAGCAGCCAATGGACAGGGCACTACGAGCAGTACTTC	CASSQWTGHYEQYF
TRBJ2-7	NA	TRBV18	NA	TGTGCCAGCTCACCACGTCAGAATGACAGATTCTTGTACTTC	CASSPRQNDRFLYF
TRBJ2-5	NA	TRBV7-2	TRBD2	TGTGCCAGCAGCCAGCCCGCGGGGGGCCGTACGACCCAGTACTTC	CASSQPAGGRTTQYF
TRBJ2-1	few	TRBV6-2/TRBV6-3	TRBD1	TGTGCCAGCAGTGAGGGGGCGACTCCCTACAATGAGCAGTTCTTC	CASSEGATPYNEQFF
TRBJ2-1	NA	TRBV25-1	TRBD2	TGTGCCAGCACCGAGAGGGTGGCGGGGGGGCCTGGTGGTGAGCAGTTCTTC	CASTERVAGGPGGEQFF
TRBJ1-2	NA	TRBV19	TRBD1	TGTGCCAGTAGAGACATCTCTCTCCGGGACAGCAGCTCCTATGGCTACACCTTC	CASRDISLRDSSSYGYTF
TRBJ1-5	NA	TRBV7-8	NA	TGTGCCAGCGGTTCGCCGGGGCAGCCCCAGCATTTT	CASGSPGQPQHF
TRBJ2-3	NA	TRBV11-2	TRBD2	TGTGCCAGCAGACTAGCGGGGGGGCCGGATACGCAGTATTTT	CASRLAGGPDTQYF
TRBJ2-1	NA	TRBV4-2	NA	TGTGCCAGCAGCCAAGATGGCGGGTCTGTTAGTGAGCAGTTCTTC	CASSQDGGSVSEQFF
TRBJ1-1	NA	TRBV5-1	NA	TGCGCCAGCAGCTCTCAGGTTGGTAATGAAGCTTTCTTT	CASSSQVGNEAFF
TRBJ2-5	NA	TRBV7-9	NA	TGTGCCAGCAGCTTAGCGTGGGAGGAGTTGTACCAAGAGACCCAGTACTTC	CASSLAWEELYQETQYF
TRBJ2-3	NA	TRBV3-1/TRBV3-2	TRBD2	TGTGCCAGCAGCCCCGGGAAGGTAGCGGGGGGGTGGGATACGCAGTATTTT	CASSPGKVAGGWDTQYF
TRBJ1-1	NA	TRBV19	NA	TGTGCCAGTATCAGCATGGGGGGCACTGAAGCTTTCTTT	CASISMGGTEAFF